Below, one TCR beta chain is given with its context. The assay was immunoSEQ multiplex PCR, and TCRdb's table has in-frame clones only and misses some. Among around 44,000 clones, around 80% were seen once, and the ten largest hold 4.5% to 5.5%. The data stem from a study of OX40 agonist ivuxolimab in advanced cancers. Study-level information: Two cutaneous melanoma patients and one hepatocellular carcinoma patient, three in all, had partial responses.

The length of the CDR3 is 15 residues. The J segment lost 6 bases and the V segment lost 5 bases, leaving 7 bases of the junction unmatched. Germline V gene lookup returns CDR1 MNHNS and CDR2 SASEGT. The gene calls are TRBV6-1 and TRBJ2-2; 9 bases map to TRBD1. The sequence derives from an adult with an advanced solid tumor such as melanoma, head and neck, liver or kidney cancer. The material sequenced was CD4+ or CD8+ T cells sorted from blood, taken in a trial of the OX40 agonist ivuxolimab. CDR3 protein: CASSSQGAGPGELFF. For the CDR3, the DNA is TGTGCCAGCAGTTCACAGGGGGCAGGGCCCGGGGAGCTGTTTTTT.